This entry describes one T cell receptor (beta chain). Its antigen remains unidentified. This sample was taken from a study of T-cell reconstitution after alpha-beta-depleted transplantation in children. The TCRbeta library incorporated unique molecular identifiers. TCRdb used MiXCR to reprocess the PCR reads, holding one entry per CDR3 protein. The repertoire holds about 900,000 distinct CDR3 sequences, with 25% to 35% as singletons. Germline V gives CDR1 SQVTM, CDR2 ANQGSEA. V dropped 7 bases and J dropped 7 bases, with 16 bases sitting between them. The CDR3 is 12 residues long. Broader study findings: Where alpha-beta T cells came from about two months after transplant was reportedly several hundred expanded graft clones. One year post-transplant, T-cell counts and diversity were largely derived from T cells produced anew.

The sequenced sample was PBMCs, mostly from graft donor cells, obtained 360 days after TCRalphabeta/CD19-depleted stem cell transplant. V usage is TRBV29-1 and J usage is TRBJ1-2, with D possibly being TRBD1 (5 bases). The sequence derives from a boy younger than two who had a stem cell transplant for SCID, so the T cells may come from the graft donor. Here the CDR3 reads CSERGESGGYTF. The CDR3, as DNA: TGCAGCGAGCGAGGGGAGTCGGGTGGCTACACCTTC. Supplemented by reference TRBV29-1 and TRBJ1-2, the full variable domain reads SAVISQKPSRDICQRGTSLTIQCQVDSQVTMMFWYRQQPGQSLTLIATANQGSEATYESGFVIDKFPISRPNLTFSTLTVSNMSPEDSSIYLCSERGESGGYTFGSGTRLTVV.